This TCR beta chain was recorded in a study of Ad26.COV2.S vaccination and SARS-CoV-2 variants. Study-wide context: Intramuscular Ad26.COV2.S doses were given once or twice, 56 days apart.

Notes on the study in general: Reported findings describe substantial breadth in spike-specific CD8+ and CD4+ T cell responses following vaccination.

Trimming at V came to 4 bases and at J to 11 bases, leaving 13 bases not matched to a gene. From germline, CDR1 is SGDLS and CDR2 YYNGEE. The CDR3 is 14 residues long. Notes on this clone: The antigen remains unidentified.

The treatment was: 19 received Ad26.COV2.S at low or high dose, single or two shots; roughly 5 received placebo; per-sample allocation not given. After the first vaccine or placebo injection, samples were drawn on day 63. The method was immunoSEQ multiplex PCR; TCRdb's version includes in-frame clones alone and lacks a portion of them. The data contain 320,000 or so clones, about 90% of them singletons. The chain is built from TRBV9 and TRBJ1-1; 8 nucleotides match TRBD1. The material was peripheral blood, obtained in a trial of Ad26.COV2.S vaccine versus placebo. The receptor was isolated from a person aged 18-60 years who received the Ad26.COV2.S COVID-19 vaccine or a placebo. The CDR3 is CASSLLDRGGMAFF. In nucleotides, the CDR3 is TGTGCCAGCAGCTTACTAGACAGGGGCGGGATGGCTTTCTTT.